Listed here are 3 T cell receptor beta chains from one sample, sequenced in a study of blood T cell repertoires in COVID-19. Profiling relied on immunoSEQ multiplex PCR, and the TCRdb table lists in-frame clones only, not all of them. The data show 110,000 or so clones, with 85% seen just once and around 13% held by the top ten. The specimen sequenced was peripheral blood. The receptors were sampled from a human donor in a cohort sampled during active COVID-19.

This clone has a single count. This chain links TRBV10-3 with TRBJ1-4; D remains ambiguous. V lost 3 bases and J lost 7, with 15 bases in between. The CDR3 contains 15 residues. The germline CDR1 and CDR2 sequences are ENHRY and SYGVKD. CDR3 residues: CAISDGLGSGEKLFF. The CDR3 DNA sequence: TGTGCCATCAGTGACGGACTGGGGTCTGGTGAAAAACTGTTTTTT.

This clone turned up a few times. The gene calls are TRBV6-6 and TRBJ2-1, with a weak D call TRBD1 (5 bases). The V and J ends lost 2 bases and 4 bases respectively, with 12 bases between them. The CDR3 has 15 residues. The germline V gene encodes CDR1 MNHNY and CDR2 SVGAGI (reference sequence). The CDR3 DNA reads TGTGCCAGCAGTTACCCCACGGCAGGGTACAATGAGCAGTTCTTC. Encoded protein: CASSYPTAGYNEQFF.

The chain recombines TRBV19 with TRBJ2-1, with 9 bases aligning to TRBD2. The germline V gene encodes CDR1 LNHDA and CDR2 SQIVND (reference sequence). Trimming at V came to 1 base and at J to 8 bases, leaving 6 bases not matched to a gene. The CDR3 has 15 amino acids. The chain's CDR3 is CASSIGLAGLHEQFF. CDR3 sequence (DNA): TGTGCCAGTAGTATAGGCCTAGCGGGGTTACATGAGCAGTTCTTC.